The 13 T cell receptor beta chains below all came from one sample that was sequenced in a study of regulatory T cells in long-lasting Graves disease. HTBI primers from iRepertoire and Arm-PCR of CDR3 regions yielded the TCR beta libraries. TCRdb used MiXCR to reprocess the multiplex PCR reads, holding one entry per CDR3 protein. The sample carries approximately 250,000 distinct CDR3 sequences, roughly 18% recorded once. Time point reported: newly diagnosed GD, antithyroid drugs for less than 3 months. There was RNA extracted from PBMCs, and the TCR library was made from it. Material: peripheral blood mononuclear cells (PBMCs), obtained at new diagnosis, from a patient treated with antithyroid drugs. Every receptor here comes from a female donor with Graves disease.

Ten or more counts support this clonotype. The chain uses TRBV12-3 or TRBV12-4 and TRBJ2-4, with 7 bases fitting TRBD2. There are 17 residues in the CDR3. V lost 7 bases to trimming and J lost 1 base; unmatched junction nucleotides: 13. DNA for the CDR3: TGTGCCAGCAAGAGGAAGGGAGGGGATGTCGCCAAAAACATTCAGTACTTC. Protein product: CASKRKGGDVAKNIQYF.

Many counts were recorded for this clonotype. V gene TRBV20-1 combines with J gene TRBJ1-2; 7 bases are a match to TRBD1. Germline-derived CDR1 and CDR2 are DFQATT and SNEGSKA (reference sequence). The CDR3 is made up of 15 amino acids. After removal of 7 bases from V and 4 bases from J, the junction contained 15 bases not matched to a gene. The CDR3 here is CSVVPRQGGFYGYTF. The CDR3 region has the DNA TGCAGTGTGGTTCCACGGCAGGGGGGATTCTATGGCTACACCTTC.

This clonotype was recorded many times. CDR3: CATSRPGLAGETQYF. DNA of the CDR3: TGTGCCACCAGCAGACCCGGACTAGCGGGAGAGACCCAGTACTTC. This sequence joins TRBV15 and TRBJ2-5, with 11 bases lining up with TRBD2. Per germline, CDR1 LNHNV and CDR2 YYDKDF (reference sequence). Trimming took 2 bases from V and 4 from J; bases not matched to a gene: 3. This CDR3 is built from 15 residues.

The chain links TRBV11-3 to TRBJ2-7; 7 bases line up with TRBD1. The CDR3 loop spans 14 amino acids. Trimming cost V 2 bases and J 1 base; bases outside gene matches: 2. Germline V gives CDR1 SGHNT, CDR2 YENEEA. The CDR3 nucleotides are TGTGCCAGCAGCTTAAGACAGGGTTCCTACGAGCAGTACTTC. This sequence encodes CASSLRQGSYEQYF.

This clonotype was seen only a few times. The gene calls are TRBV3-1 and TRBJ2-4; D uncertain. Germline-derived CDR1 and CDR2 are LGHDT and YNNKEL (reference sequence). V was trimmed by 1 base and J by 2 bases, leaving 9 bases between them. The CDR3 sequence is 15 residues long. The DNA of the CDR3 is TGTGCCAGCAGCCAAGGCCTAGATACCAAAAACATTCAGTACTTC. This codes for CASSQGLDTKNIQYF.

The V and J genes are TRBV15 and TRBJ1-1; D is unclear. Trimming removed 3 bases at V and 5 bases at J, with 13 bases between. Germline lookup yields CDR1 LNHNV and CDR2 YYDKDF (reference sequence). CDR3 length: 14 amino acids. The CDR3 spells CATSSRGGGTEAFF. In DNA, the CDR3 is TGTGCCACCAGCAGCCGCGGTGGAGGGACTGAAGCTTTCTTT.

The table lists this clonotype with many counts. The V call is TRBV19, the J call TRBJ2-3; no clear D. V shed 3 bases and J shed 2 bases, with 9 bases lying between them. The CDR3 spans 14 residues. The germline gives CDR1 LNHDA, CDR2 SQIVND (reference sequence). The CDR3 spells CASSMGPNTDTQYF. The CDR3 DNA reads TGTGCCAGTAGTATGGGCCCCAACACAGATACGCAGTATTTT.

This clonotype came up many times. J is TRBJ2-1 and V is TRBV4-3; TRBD1 is a possible D gene (5 bases). The CDR3 is made up of 14 amino acids. Germline V gene lookup returns CDR1 LGHNA and CDR2 YSLEER. Trimming removed 8 bases from V and 0 bases from J, with 11 bases in between. This CDR3 is CASLGRSSYNEQFF. CDR3 bases: TGCGCCAGCTTGGGGCGTAGCTCCTACAATGAGCAGTTCTTC.

This clonotype appeared many times. The chain uses TRBV20-1 and TRBJ2-7; D is unclear. The CDR3 has 13 residues. Looked up from germline, CDR1 is DFQATT and CDR2 is SNEGSKA (reference sequence). V shed 6 bases and J shed 3 bases, with 15 bases lying between them. This CDR3 reads CSAIVRSYYEQYF. For the CDR3, the DNA is TGCAGTGCCATAGTCCGCTCGTACTACGAGCAGTACTTC.

This clonotype was observed many times. This sequence joins TRBV24-1 and TRBJ2-3; 8 nucleotides match TRBD2. The germline CDR1 and CDR2 sequences are KGHDR and SFDVKD. The CDR3 runs 19 residues. V trimming: 3 bases; J trimming: 0 bases; junction bases outside the gene matches: 13. In nucleotides, the CDR3 is TGTGCCACCAGTGATGCGGGATGGCTCGGGAGGGCCAGCACAGATACGCAGTATTTT. Translated, it gives CATSDAGWLGRASTDTQYF.

This clonotype was recorded at least ten times. The chain is built from TRBV30 and TRBJ2-1; D gene uncertain. Per germline, CDR1 GTSNPN and CDR2 SVGIG (reference sequence). The CDR3 sequence is 13 residues long. Trimming removed 0 bases at V and 6 bases at J, with 9 bases between. CDR3 bases: TGTGCCTGGAGTGTATACCCCCCCAATGAGCAGTTCTTC. It specifies CAWSVYPPNEQFF.

This clonotype was observed many times. This chain links TRBV29-1 with TRBJ1-1; a possible D gene is TRBD1 (5 bases). This CDR3 region has 13 residues. The ends were cut back, 4 bases at V and 0 bases at J, with 9 bases in the middle. CDR1 SQVTM and CDR2 ANQGSEA come from the germline V gene. The CDR3 sequence is CSVGGRVNTEAFF. For the CDR3, the DNA is TGCAGCGTTGGCGGCAGGGTGAACACTGAAGCTTTCTTT.

This clonotype has ten or more counts. This sequence joins TRBV28 and TRBJ2-3; D might be TRBD2 (7 bases). Germline assignment: CDR1 MDHEN and CDR2 SYDVKM. This CDR3 comprises 15 residues. With 4 bases removed from V and 4 bases from J, the gap between germline ends came to 15 bases. CDR3 bases: TGTGCCAGCAGTTCGACAGGAGCGGGACCAGATACGCAGTATTTT. Protein sequence: CASSSTGAGPDTQYF.